This T cell receptor beta chain was recorded in a study of T and B cells in COVID-19 patients. Study summary: Peripheral blood came from COVID-19 patients with active infection or after recovery. Comorbidities linked to unfavorable COVID-19 outcome were present in about 90% of the roughly 20 active-infection patients.

In this sample, this clonotype is medium-sized. BIOMED2 TRB-A/B primer pools were used in multiplex TRB PCR. Via MiXCR, TCRdb re-called the multiplex PCR reads, giving one row per CDR3 protein. The table lists 6,000 to 7,500 distinct CDR3 sequences, about 23% of them singletons, with about 3.6% in the top ten. In germline, CDR1 is SGHDT, CDR2 YYEEEE. The V and J ends lost 4 bases and 1 base, in that order; junction bases with no gene match: 10. This CDR3 has 17 amino acids. Blood genomic DNA input for TRB amplification was about 250-500 ng. J is TRBJ2-3 and V is TRBV5-6; 9 bases agree with TRBD2. This TCR came from a human donor who had recovered from COVID-19. The specimen was blood. CDR3 nucleotide sequence: TGTGCCAGCAGCGAACTTAGCGGGGGCGTTCGCACAGATACGCAGTATTTT. It translates to CASSELSGGVRTDTQYF.